Here is one T cell receptor (beta chain) with its context. What this receptor recognizes is not known. Base quality data are lacking; no much larger clone is found one base away. These data originate in a study of shared clonotypes between healthy human individuals (TCRdb year 2020). Some background on the complete study: The cohort included three men and a couple of women between 18 and 49 years of age. Blood TCR repertoires of about five healthy adults were deeply sequenced to estimate repertoire size and the extent of clonotype sharing between individuals. To increase sequencing depth and limit assay-specific biases, different laboratories used diverse techniques to prepare libraries and sequence TCR repertoires. Per donor, leukapheresis produced somewhere between about 0.9 and 9 billion PBMCs. For each donor, CD4 naive and CD4 memory were each given three plates, CD8 naive was given two plates, and CD8 memory was given one plate.

The CDR1 and CDR2 encoded by the germline V gene are MNHEY and SVGAGI. Here V drops 6 bases and J drops 7 bases, and the junction holds 14 bases not matched to any gene. Reading from cysteine to phenylalanine, the CDR3 counts 15 amino acids. The CDR3 DNA has 45 bases and is translated from base 1. Using the deep immunoSEQ assay, TCR CDR3 regions were amplified from genomic DNA by multiplex PCR. Genomic DNA extracted from each cell subset was distributed evenly over all wells of several immunoSEQ 96-well plates, and each plate served as one replicate. Each replicate PCR for sorted subsets received about 210 ng genomic DNA, equal to roughly 30,000 T cell genomes. Purified libraries were quantified with a Qubit 3.0 fluorometer, sized on a Bioanalyzer 2100, and re-quantified with the KAPA Library Quantification kit. Every immunoSEQ 96-well plate was sequenced on a dedicated single-read 150-cycle Illumina NextSeq 550 flow cell. The source study handled its data this way. Because only junctional sequences without quality scores were contained in the immunoSEQ output, filtering matching that applied to full-length reads could not be performed. To assign V/J genes and CDR3, sequences were annotated against IMGT germline references using PyIR, a Python wrapper for IgBLAST v1.9. Any read was removed if the V/J assignment was weak (E-value above 1e-6), the CDR3 was missing, or the read contained stop codons, out-of-frame junctions, or ambiguous translated residues. V3J clonotypes were defined as sequences sharing the same inferred V gene, J gene, and CDR3 amino acid sequence. To compute the percentage overlap between repertoires, the number of shared unique clonotypes was divided by the size of the smaller repertoire. RTK rarefaction, the Chao1 estimator, and Recon v2.1 estimates of unobserved clonotypes were used to assess repertoire richness. Generation probabilities were computed with OLGA for all TCRbeta clonotypes obtained by the gDNA method from a handful of donors. TCRdb provides this immuneACCESS table in a form limited to in-frame rearrangements. Some clones are lacking; in checked studies, under half of them reflect an unresolved V gene, and why the rest are absent is not known. V, J and clone size reflect that table, while D and trimming were determined from the DNA. The sample yields roughly 2.1 million clones; approximately 94% were counted once. Approximately 1.7% of the sample rests with the top ten.

CD8 naive samples consisted of CD45RO-negative cells that were positively selected for CCR7, yielding a CD45RA+CCR7+ population without TemRA cells. The donors were healthy, HIV-negative adults who had no recently reported acute infections or vaccinations. All donors were Caucasian adults living in Nashville, Tennessee, USA. Blood was obtained by leukapheresis, after which PBMCs were separated by Ficoll-Histopaque density gradient centrifugation and cryopreserved in liquid nitrogen vapor phase. Analytical flow cytometry was used to check the purity and quantity of each magnetically sorted T cell population. Genomic DNA was isolated from every sorted fraction and measured by UV absorbance on a Nanodrop 2000c. On the study overall, not on this receptor specifically: The small number of donors limited the genetic and exposure-history diversity represented. Even with the large sequencing depth, rarefaction of the sorted-subset datasets indicated that sequencing was incomplete. Based on pairwise subsampling, the degree of clonotype sharing among donors was expected to be affected by sequencing depth. Compared with non-shared clonotypes, the clonotypes found in all four sorted-subset donors had higher generation probabilities. Sharing across a handful of donors was observed for around 5% of naive CD4, less than 4% of naive CD8, over 2% of memory CD4, and about 0.38% of memory CD8 clonotypes. Sampling was limited to blood, and TCR repertoires in tissue likely differ from TCR repertoires in blood. Naive subsets generally had larger estimated clonotype richness than memory subsets did.

Material for sequencing was naive CD8+ T cells from PBMCs. The intended sense of this specimen's cell subset or site label: CD45RA+CCR7+. The sequence joins TRBV6-5 to TRBJ1-2, with 7 junctional bases fitting TRBD1. This TCR was sampled from a man between 18 and 35 years old in good health. Some clones in this sample may be carry-over from other donors' samples. The nucleotide sequence is given as TGTGCCAGCAGCGCCCATGAGTCAGGGGGAGGTGGCTACACCTTC. It is translated as CASSAHESGGGGYTF.